The clone carrying this TCR beta chain was recorded once. This CDR3 is built from 14 residues. With V trimmed by 3 bases and J by 6 bases, 5 bases remained unmatched. The germline V gene encodes CDR1 SGDLS and CDR2 YYNGEE. Original processing notes: For nucleated cells, counts were estimated from reference gene primer amplification. The protocol was immunoSEQ multiplex PCR, while the TCRdb copy is restricted to in-frame clones and leaves out a portion. The D gene and trimming were derived from the DNA, and the V and J assignments and clone size from that table. The repertoire holds roughly 200,000 clones, with approximately 90% as singletons. This sample stems from a study of blood T cell repertoires in COVID-19. At the level of the study: Collection of acute and convalescent COVID-19 samples took place in the United States, Italy and Spain. Nucleic acid was either cDNA or gDNA, and it came from T cells, B-cell-depleted T cells, or PBMCs.

The chain couples TRBV9 to TRBJ2-3; the match to TRBD1 covers 9 bases. The sequenced sample consisted of peripheral blood. The receptor comes from a man aged 40-49 years with active or convalescent COVID-19. CDR3 nucleotide sequence: TGTGCCAGCAGCGGGGGACAGGGAATGGATACGCAGTATTTT. Translated: CASSGGQGMDTQYF.